Listed here are 9 T cell receptor beta chains from one sample, sequenced in a study of graft-versus-host responses after intestinal transplantation. Sequencing used immunoSEQ multiplex PCR; TCRdb keeps in-frame clones, though not all of them. The sample holds about 20,000 clones; more than 75% are singletons and the top ten take 9.4%. This sample comprised PBMCs, obtained around 230 days after intestinal transplant. These receptor sequences come from a human patient who received an intestinal transplant, so some T cells may come from the graft donor.

The J gene is TRBJ1-2, the V gene TRBV2; D unclear. The CDR3 has 14 residues. The V gene's germline CDR1 is SNHLY and CDR2 FYNNEI. Trimming shortened V by 2 bases and J by 0 bases, and 7 bases separated the two germline ends. DNA of the CDR3: TGTGCCAGCAGTGAACTTCGGGCTAACTATGGCTACACCTTC. Protein sequence: CASSELRANYGYTF.

The chain joins TRBV5-6 to TRBJ2-7, with unresolved D. Germline V gene data show CDR1 as SGHDT and CDR2 as YYEEEE. The CDR3 extends over 11 amino acids. V dropped 4 bases and J dropped 0 bases, with 2 bases sitting between them. CDR3 coding DNA: TGTGCCAGCAGCGACTCCTACGAGCAGTACTTC. It specifies CASSDSYEQYF.

The CDR3 nucleotides are TGTGCCAGTTTCCCCGGACAGTTTTTACTTAAAACTAATGAAAAACTGTTTTTT. This gives the protein CASFPGQFLLKTNEKLFF. The chain links TRBV19 to TRBJ1-4, with D perhaps matching TRBD1 (6 bases). The ends were cut back, 8 bases at V and 1 base at J, with 23 bases in the middle. Germline assignment: CDR1 LNHDA and CDR2 SQIVND (reference sequence). CDR3 length equals 18 residues. Full variable domain (outside the CDR3, taken from reference TRBV19 and TRBJ1-4): DGGITQSPKYLFRKEGQNVTLSCEQNLNHDAMYWYRQDPGQGLRLIYYSQIVNDFQKGDIAEGYSVSREKKESFPLTVTSAQKNPTAFYLCASFPGQFLLKTNEKLFFGSGTQLSVL.

J is TRBJ2-5 and V is TRBV5-4, with TRBD2 identical over 9 bases. Germline V gene sequence: CDR1 SGHNT, CDR2 YYREEE (reference sequence). The V gene end was trimmed by 3 bases and the J gene end by 5 bases; junction bases not matched to a gene: 5. The CDR3 spans 14 residues. The CDR3 loop reads CASSYGGGGETQYF. The CDR3, as DNA: TGTGCCAGCAGCTACGGCGGGGGGGGCGAGACCCAGTACTTC.

The J gene is TRBJ1-5, the V gene TRBV2, with D unclear. The CDR3 spans 12 residues. Trimming took off 7 bases at V and 1 base at J, with 5 bases between the two ends. The germline V gene has CDR1 SNHLY and CDR2 FYNNEI. The CDR3 is CASKASNQPQHF. The CDR3 DNA reads as TGTGCCAGCAAGGCCAGCAATCAGCCCCAGCATTTT.

The chain is built from TRBV10-1 and TRBJ1-1; a weak D match, TRBD1 (5 bases). The CDR3 sequence is 14 residues long. V was clipped by 0 bases and J by 3 bases, with 8 bases between them. The germline CDR1 and CDR2 sequences are WNHNN and SYGVQD (reference sequence). DNA for the CDR3: TGCGCCAGCAGTGAGTCAGGGGTGCACACTGAAGCTTTCTTT. The encoded protein is CASSESGVHTEAFF.

Turning to this clone: One junction end does not reproduce the germline sequence, and a read error may be involved. The rearrangement links TRBV5-4 to TRBJ1-2, with D unclear. CDR3 length: 16 residues. Germline-derived CDR1 and CDR2 are SGHNT and YYREEE (reference sequence). CDR3 nucleotides: TGTGTCAGCAGCTTGGCGGCGGGATACTCTAACTATGGCTACACCTTC. This gives the protein CVSSLAAGYSNYGYTF.

This clone was detected only once. The CDR3 protein is CASSVDRDNYGYTF. CDR3 in DNA: TGTGCCAGTAGTGTGGACAGAGATAACTATGGCTACACCTTC. V gene TRBV19 combines with J gene TRBJ1-2, with a tentative D call TRBD1 (6 bases). Germline V lookup: CDR1 LNHDA, CDR2 SQIVND (reference sequence). The germline V and J ends were trimmed by 5 bases and 1 base, with 11 bases remaining between them. The CDR3 totals 14 residues.

Concerning this clone: One end of the junction fails to match germline, which may point to a read error. The chain carries TRBV5-4 and TRBJ2-2, with a weak D call TRBD1 (6 bases). The CDR3 runs 15 residues. From germline, CDR1 is SGHNT and CDR2 YYREEE (reference sequence). Written as DNA, the CDR3 is TGTGCCAGCAGCTTGGGAGCAGGGGACACCGGGAAGCTGTTTTTT. The encoded protein is CASSLGAGDTGKLFF.